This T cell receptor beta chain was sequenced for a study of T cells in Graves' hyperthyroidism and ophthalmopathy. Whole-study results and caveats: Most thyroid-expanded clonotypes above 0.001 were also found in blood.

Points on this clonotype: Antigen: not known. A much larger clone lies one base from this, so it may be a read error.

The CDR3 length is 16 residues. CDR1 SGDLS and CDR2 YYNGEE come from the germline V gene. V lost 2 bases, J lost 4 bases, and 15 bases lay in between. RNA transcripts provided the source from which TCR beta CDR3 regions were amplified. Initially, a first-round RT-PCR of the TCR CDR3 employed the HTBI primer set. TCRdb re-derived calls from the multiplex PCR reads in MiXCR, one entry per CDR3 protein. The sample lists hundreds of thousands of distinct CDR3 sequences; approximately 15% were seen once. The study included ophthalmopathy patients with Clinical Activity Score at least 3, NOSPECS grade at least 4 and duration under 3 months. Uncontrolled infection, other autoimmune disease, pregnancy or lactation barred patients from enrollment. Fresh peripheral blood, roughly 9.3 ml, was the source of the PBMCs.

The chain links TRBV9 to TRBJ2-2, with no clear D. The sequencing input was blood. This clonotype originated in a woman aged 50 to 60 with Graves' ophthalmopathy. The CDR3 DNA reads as TGTGCCAGCAGCGTCGGACCGACACCGAGCACCGGGGAGCTGTTTTTT. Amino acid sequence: CASSVGPTPSTGELFF.